The entry below gives a single T cell receptor beta chain sequence along with its context. The data are from a study of identical twins. A single record per CDR3 protein comes from TCRdb applying MiXCR to the 5' RACE reads. This repertoire shows 450,000 or so distinct CDR3 sequences, 14% found once; its top ten account for over 0.5%. The same data also contributed to another study, on yellow fever vaccine responses in identical twins.

The sample comprised CD4+ T cells sorted from blood. The clonotype was recovered from a young woman in good health.

DNA for the CDR3: TGCAGTGCTAGTCCCCGGGCTAGCGGGAGGGAGGGCGAGCAGTACTTC. Residues: CSASPRASGREGEQYF. V is TRBV20-1 and J is TRBJ2-7, with 12 bases lining up with TRBD2. Trimming took 3 bases from V and 6 from J; bases not matched to a gene: 12. The CDR3 loop spans 16 amino acids. The germline V gene has CDR1 DFQATT and CDR2 SNEGSKA (reference sequence).